The 24 T cell receptor beta chains below were found in one sample sequenced in a study of blood T cell repertoires in COVID-19. The assay was immunoSEQ multiplex PCR, and TCRdb's table has in-frame clones only and misses some. The profile shows about 190,000 clones, roughly 84% of them singletons. Material for sequencing was PBMCs or T cells enriched from blood (not recorded which). The source is a woman aged 25 to 39 who had recovered from COVID-19.

Here the CDR3 reads CASSLLMRVYNEQFF. The CDR3 DNA follows: TGTGCCAGCAGCTTACTGATGCGGGTGTACAATGAGCAGTTCTTC. The gene calls are TRBV7-9 and TRBJ2-1, with a possible D match to TRBD2 (5 bases). The V end lost 2 bases, the J end lost 4 bases, and 12 bases lay between the germline ends. This CDR3 has 15 amino acids. Germline lookup yields CDR1 SEHNR and CDR2 FQNEAQ (reference sequence). The whole variable domain, remainder taken from reference TRBV7-9 and TRBJ2-1, is DTGVSQNPRHKITKRGQNVTFRCDPISEHNRLYWYRQTLGQGPEFLTYFQNEAQLEKSRLLSDRFSAERPKGSFSTLEIQRTEQGDSAMYLCASSLLMRVYNEQFFGPGTRLTVL.

The rearrangement uses TRBV28 and TRBJ1-2, with D possibly TRBD1 on 6 matching bases. V was trimmed by 5 bases and J by 1 base, leaving 20 bases between them. This CDR3 is built from 17 residues. CDR1 and CDR2 (germline): MDHEN, SYDVKM. For the CDR3, the DNA is TGTGCCAGCAGTCAAGGGGGAGGGCTCGGGTTTAACTATGGCTACACCTTC. This sequence encodes CASSQGGGLGFNYGYTF.

The chain carries TRBV6-1 and TRBJ2-5; TRBD2 agrees at 13 bases. V was pared by 0 bases and J by 5 bases, with 6 bases of the junction left unmatched. The length of the CDR3 is 17 residues. Germline CDR1 and CDR2: MNHNS and SASEGT. For the CDR3, the DNA is TGTGCCAGCAGTGAAGCGAGGACTAGCGGGGGCCAGGAGACCCAGTACTTC. Translated, it gives CASSEARTSGGQETQYF.

This clone was counted ten times or more. This sequence joins TRBV25-1 and TRBJ1-2; TRBD1 matches at 8 bases. Germline lookup yields CDR1 MGHDK and CDR2 SYGVNS. V lost 6 bases, J lost 2 bases, and 8 bases stayed unmatched. The length of the CDR3 is 15 residues. CDR3 sequence (DNA): TGTGCCAGCAGCAGGACAGGGAACCCCAACTATGGCTACACCTTC. It is translated as CASSRTGNPNYGYTF.

This clone was counted a single time. The J gene is TRBJ1-5, the V gene TRBV28; no firm D call. The ends were cut back, 6 bases at V and 4 bases at J, with 16 bases in the middle. The length of the CDR3 is 15 residues. Germline lookup yields CDR1 MDHEN and CDR2 SYDVKM. DNA for the CDR3: TGTGCCAGCAGCTTAAGCCCGGGAGGTAATCAGCCCCAGCATTTT. Translating gives CASSLSPGGNQPQHF.

The rearrangement joins TRBV5-6 to TRBJ1-1, with 7 bases lining up with TRBD1. The CDR3 is made up of 15 amino acids. The ends lost 3 bases at V and 0 bases at J; junction bases unmatched: 5. Germline V gene data show CDR1 as SGHDT and CDR2 as YYEEEE. Here the CDR3 reads CASSSGQTLNTEAFF. CDR3 coding DNA: TGTGCCAGCAGCTCGGGACAGACTCTGAACACTGAAGCTTTCTTT.

The V call is TRBV13, the J call TRBJ2-3, with D uncertain. The CDR3 length is 13 residues. V lost 1 base to trimming and J lost 1 base, with 3 bases between them. CDR1 is PRHDT and CDR2 is FYEKMQ in the germline V gene (reference sequence). DNA of the CDR3: TGTGCCAGCAGCTTAGTCGGCACAGATACGCAGTATTTT. It translates to CASSLVGTDTQYF.

V gene TRBV5-1 combines with J gene TRBJ2-3; TRBD2 matches 14 bases. J gave up 5 bases and V 0 bases, and 5 bases lay outside the gene matches. Germline CDR1 is SGHRS and CDR2 is YFSETQ. The CDR3 contains 17 residues. Here the CDR3 reads CASSLGGLAGGQDTQYF. CDR3 nucleotides: TGCGCCAGCAGCTTGGGCGGACTAGCGGGGGGTCAAGATACGCAGTATTTT.

This chain uses TRBV7-2 with TRBJ1-3; no clear D gene. Germline V lookup: CDR1 SGHTA, CDR2 FQGNSA. There are 14 residues in the CDR3. The V end lost 3 bases, the J end lost 2 bases, and 8 bases lay between the germline ends. The CDR3 coding sequence is TGTGCCAGCAGCTTCAAGACTCCTGGAAACACCATATATTTT. Its protein product is CASSFKTPGNTIYF.

The chain employs TRBV27 and TRBJ2-3; 14 nucleotides line up with TRBD2. V shed 5 bases and J 5 bases; nucleotides not matched to a gene: 3. Germline CDR1 MNHEY, CDR2 SMNVEV (reference sequence). CDR3 length: 15 amino acids. The CDR3 protein is CASSAGTSGGDTQYF. In DNA, the CDR3 is TGTGCCAGCAGTGCCGGGACTAGCGGGGGAGATACGCAGTATTTT.

The chain joins TRBV4-1 to TRBJ2-5, with D uncertain. This CDR3 comprises 15 residues. Trimming left V 0 bases short and J 3 bases short, with 11 bases between. Germline V gene lookup returns CDR1 MGHRA and CDR2 YSYEKL. The CDR3 DNA sequence: TGCGCCAGCAGCCAAGAATTCCAGGTAAAAGAGACCCAGTACTTC. Its translation: CASSQEFQVKETQYF.

This rearrangement joins TRBV9 to TRBJ2-7; 10 nucleotides match TRBD2. The germline V gene has CDR1 SGDLS and CDR2 YYNGEE. The junction had 4 bases not matched to a gene; V was cut back by 0 bases and J by 1 base. CDR3 length: 16 residues. CDR3 nucleotide sequence: TGTGCCAGCAGCGTAGGCGTAGCGGGAGGTTCCTACGAGCAGTACTTC. Translation: CASSVGVAGGSYEQYF.

V usage is TRBV7-8 and J usage is TRBJ1-5, with D possibly being TRBD1 (6 bases). This CDR3 is 16 amino acids long. CDR1 and CDR2 (germline): SGHVS, FQNEAQ. Trimming removed 5 bases at V and 6 bases at J, with 20 bases between. CDR3 amino acids: CASSELGGPGGQPQHF. The CDR3 nucleotides are TGTGCCAGCAGCGAGTTAGGGGGTCCCGGCGGTCAGCCCCAGCATTTT.

The chain carries TRBV10-2 and TRBJ2-3, with 7 bases matching TRBD1. CDR3 length equals 14 residues. Germline V CDR1 and CDR2: WSHSY, SAAADI. Trimming at V came to 6 bases and at J to 4 bases, leaving 7 bases not matched to a gene. CDR3 in amino acids: CASRGRGWSDTQYF. In DNA, the CDR3 is TGCGCCAGCAGGGGCAGGGGGTGGTCAGATACGCAGTATTTT.

In its sample, this clone was seen a few times. The chain carries TRBV6-5 and TRBJ2-5; 12 bases match TRBD2. With V trimmed by 7 bases and J by 5 bases, 8 bases remained unmatched. CDR1 and CDR2 (germline): MNHEY, SVGAGI. This CDR3 contains 15 residues. The CDR3, as DNA: TGTGCCAGCACCCCCCTAGCGGGAGGGCCGGAGACCCAGTACTTC. It encodes CASTPLAGGPETQYF.

The chain uses TRBV20-1 and TRBJ2-7, with D unclear. V lost 3 bases and J lost 5, with 11 bases in between. The CDR3 runs to 12 residues. Germline V lookup: CDR1 DFQATT, CDR2 SNEGSKA (reference sequence). The CDR3 protein is CSASLTANEQYF. The CDR3 region has the DNA TGCAGTGCTAGTTTAACAGCAAACGAGCAGTACTTC.

The chain has TRBV11-2 and TRBJ2-1, with 14 bases that match TRBD2. J was trimmed by 4 bases and V by 0 bases; bases with no gene match: 2. The CDR3 length is 17 residues. Germline V gene lookup returns CDR1 SGHAT and CDR2 FQNNGV. This CDR3 is CASSLEGTSGGYNEQFF. The CDR3 coding sequence is TGTGCCAGCAGCTTAGAAGGGACTAGCGGGGGATACAATGAGCAGTTCTTC.

V and J are TRBV5-1 and TRBJ1-5; D unclear. CDR1 is SGHRS and CDR2 is YFSETQ in the germline V gene. The CDR3 extends over 16 amino acids. V shed 4 bases and J shed 3 bases, with 17 bases lying between them. CDR3: CASSDGLGQDNQPQHF. In DNA form, the CDR3 reads TGCGCCAGCAGCGATGGCCTTGGGCAGGACAATCAGCCCCAGCATTTT.

The chain links TRBV7-2 to TRBJ1-3, with D hard to call. The CDR3 has 18 amino acids. The V end lost 0 bases, the J end lost 0 bases, and 15 bases lay between the germline ends. Germline loops: CDR1 SGHTA, CDR2 FQGNSA. The CDR3 DNA reads TGTGCCAGCAGCTTAGCGCCCGCCCAAGCACCCTCTGGAAACACCATATATTTT. It translates to CASSLAPAQAPSGNTIYF.

This chain connects TRBV7-9 to TRBJ1-2; 7 bases match TRBD1. Germline V CDR1 and CDR2: SEHNR, FQNEAQ (reference sequence). This CDR3 is 14 amino acids long. V trimming: 1 base; J trimming: 7 bases; junction bases outside the gene matches: 6. CDR3 loop: CASSLEGGAGGYTF. As DNA, the CDR3 is TGTGCCAGCAGCTTAGAAGGGGGCGCGGGTGGCTACACCTTC. The complete variable domain, with remaining parts taken from reference TRBV7-9 and TRBJ1-2, reads DTGVSQNPRHKITKRGQNVTFRCDPISEHNRLYWYRQTLGQGPEFLTYFQNEAQLEKSRLLSDRFSAERPKGSFSTLEIQRTEQGDSAMYLCASSLEGGAGGYTFGSGTRLTVV.

In the case of this clone: The sample has other DNA sequences that encode this CDR3 too. This chain links TRBV28 with TRBJ1-2; D is possibly TRBD1 (5 bases). Trimming pared 3 bases from V and 4 bases from J, leaving 12 bases between. The CDR3 has 14 amino acids. Germline values: CDR1 MDHEN, CDR2 SYDVKM. As DNA, the CDR3 is TGTGCCAGCAGTTTTGGGGGGTCGATCTATGGCTACACCTTC. Its translation: CASSFGGSIYGYTF.

This clone was recorded once. The rearrangement uses TRBV6-5 and TRBJ2-1; 13 bases align to TRBD2. Germline V gives CDR1 MNHEY, CDR2 SVGAGI. J was trimmed by 4 bases and V by 2 bases; bases with no gene match: 2. The CDR3 runs 16 residues. The DNA for the CDR3 is TGTGCCAGCAGTTACGGGACTAGCGGGACTTACAATGAGCAGTTCTTC. This codes for CASSYGTSGTYNEQFF.

This chain connects TRBV6-5 to TRBJ2-1; TRBD2 matches at 8 bases. The CDR3 sequence is 16 residues long. V was pared by 2 bases and J by 9 bases, with 12 bases of the junction left unmatched. In germline, CDR1 is MNHEY, CDR2 SVGAGI. CDR3 sequence (DNA): TGTGCCAGCAGTTACATAACAATCGGACTAGCCGGTGAGCAGTTCTTC. Its protein product is CASSYITIGLAGEQFF.

The rearrangement links TRBV2 to TRBJ1-6, with TRBD1 as a possible D gene (5 bases). Between the trimmed V and J ends, which lost 11 bases and 0 bases, there was a span of 14 bases. CDR1 SNHLY and CDR2 FYNNEI come from the germline V gene. CDR3 size: 15 residues. This chain's CDR3 is CAGGESSSYNSPLHF. DNA of the CDR3: TGTGCCGGGGGGGAGTCCAGCTCCTATAATTCACCCCTCCACTTT.